Sequencing of this TCR beta chain was carried out in a study of T cell repertoires in cytomegalovirus infection. On the study more broadly: Well-studied HLA-B-restricted epitopes and recently identified HLA-C-restricted epitopes of CMV were both used in the study. CMV infection together with matching HLA type was indicated by public TCR beta signatures. The study, taken as a whole, reports: Adding up the frequency of public TCR beta families identified people who carried CMV plus the relevant HLA. Dominating the ex vivo response were TCR beta clonotypes that were CMV-specific and HLA-C-restricted.

About this clonotype itself: Its antigen remains unknown.

In TCRdb, the reads were re-called with MiXCR into one record per CDR3 protein. The data show a few hundred thousand distinct CDR3 sequences, just under 25% seen once. The specimen comprised cultured PBMCs, sampled from culture after CMV antigen stimulation. The clonotype originates from a human donor in good health (CMV status not recorded). Some clones in this sample may be carry-over from other donors' samples.

The CDR3 spells CATGTPYNEQFF. As DNA, the CDR3 is TGTGCCACCGGGACTCCCTACAATGAGCAGTTCTTC. The chain uses TRBV15 and TRBJ2-1; D perhaps matches TRBD2 (6 bases). The V end was cut by 8 bases, the J end by 2 bases, with 7 bases between. CDR1 and CDR2 (germline): LNHNV, YYDKDF (reference sequence). The CDR3 is 12 amino acids. The complete variable domain, with remaining parts taken from reference TRBV15 and TRBJ2-1, reads DAMVIQNPRYQVTQFGKPVTLSCSQTLNHNVMYWYQQKSSQAPKLLFHYYDKDFNNEADTPDNFQSRRPNTSFCFLDIRSPGLGDTAMYLCATGTPYNEQFFGPGTRLTVL.